This TCR beta chain was captured in a study of Graves' ophthalmopathy and Graves' hyperthyroidism. The authors amplified TCR beta CDR3 regions from RNA transcripts. The first-round RT-PCR employed HTBI primers together with the Qiagen OneStep RT-PCR kit. A multiplex PCR was then performed as the second round. TCRdb redid the calling of the multiplex PCR reads with MiXCR, one entry per CDR3 protein. The profile covers roughly 480,000 distinct CDR3 sequences, with 13% to 15% appearing a single time and over 7.5% taken by the ten largest. The CDR3 loop spans 17 amino acids. The V gene lost 4 bases and the J gene lost 0 bases, with 18 bases spanning the gap. Germline V gene data show CDR1 as KGHSH and CDR2 as LQKENI.

V is TRBV18 and J is TRBJ1-1; no firm D call. The sample taken for sequencing was blood. The receptor's source is a woman aged 25-40 years with Graves' ophthalmopathy. The CDR3 region has the DNA TGTGCCAGCTCACACGATCGGACGAGAGTGATGAACACTGAAGCTTTCTTT. Amino acids: CASSHDRTRVMNTEAFF.